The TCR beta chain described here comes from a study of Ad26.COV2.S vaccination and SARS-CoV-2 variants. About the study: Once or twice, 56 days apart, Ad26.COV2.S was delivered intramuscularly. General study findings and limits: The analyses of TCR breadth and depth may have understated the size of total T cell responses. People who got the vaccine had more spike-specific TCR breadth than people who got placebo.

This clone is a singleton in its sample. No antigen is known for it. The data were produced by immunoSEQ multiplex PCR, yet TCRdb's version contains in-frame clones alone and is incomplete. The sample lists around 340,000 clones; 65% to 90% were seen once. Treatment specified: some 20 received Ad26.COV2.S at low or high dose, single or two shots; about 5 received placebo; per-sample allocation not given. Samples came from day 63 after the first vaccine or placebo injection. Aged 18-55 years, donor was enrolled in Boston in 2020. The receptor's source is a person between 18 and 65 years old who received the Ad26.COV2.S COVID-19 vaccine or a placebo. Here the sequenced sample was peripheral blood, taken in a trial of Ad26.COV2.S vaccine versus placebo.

The CDR3 coding sequence is TGTGCCAGCAGTTTCCTAGGGAAGGCTTTCTTT. Protein: CASSFLGKAFF. The chain has TRBV28 and TRBJ1-1; D unresolved. The CDR3 consists of 11 residues. Looked up from germline, CDR1 is MDHEN and CDR2 is SYDVKM. Trimming shortened V by 3 bases and J by 11 bases, and 10 bases separated the two germline ends.